Given below is one TCR beta chain in context. Its antigen is currently unknown. This entry belongs to a study of cytomegalovirus exposure and HLA in healthy donors. Study-wide findings and caveats: No immune exposure information besides CMV serostatus was available. Being productive about 90% or about 30% of the time was typical of most TCR beta V segments in an earlier analysis. Further analysis was carried out later, and it showed several of the most significant clusters appearing linked to common viral pathogens. Sequencing likely caused a cluster of highly shared sequence variants.

This CDR3 region has 14 residues. The germline V gene has CDR1 MNHNS and CDR2 SASEGT. Unmatched junction bases numbered 6, after V lost 3 bases and J lost 7 bases. This PCR relied on a set of 60 Vbeta primers and 13 Jbeta primers. TCRdb's table, derived via immunoSEQ multiplex PCR, lists solely in-frame clones and lacks some. The sample records over 150,000 clones, 75% to 85% being singletons. The sample taken for sequencing was PBMCs. The TCR comes from a boy between 10 and 17 years old in good health and CMV-seronegative. J is TRBJ2-1 and V is TRBV6-1; 7 bases align to TRBD2. The CDR3 DNA is TGTGCCAGCAGTGAGCCCGGGGGGAAGAATGAGCAGTTCTTC. This encodes CASSEPGGKNEQFF.